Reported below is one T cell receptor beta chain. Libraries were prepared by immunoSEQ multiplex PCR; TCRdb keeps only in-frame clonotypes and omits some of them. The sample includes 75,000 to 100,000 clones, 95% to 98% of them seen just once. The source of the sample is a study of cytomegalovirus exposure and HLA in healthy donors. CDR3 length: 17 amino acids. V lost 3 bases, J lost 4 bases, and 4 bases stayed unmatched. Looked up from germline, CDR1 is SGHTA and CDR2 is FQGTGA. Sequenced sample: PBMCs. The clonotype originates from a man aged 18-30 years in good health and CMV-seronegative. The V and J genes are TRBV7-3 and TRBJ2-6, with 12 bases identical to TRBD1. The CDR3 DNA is TGTGCCAGCAGCTTGGGACAGGGGGCTGGCGGGGCCAACGTCCTGACTTTC. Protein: CASSLGQGAGGANVLTF. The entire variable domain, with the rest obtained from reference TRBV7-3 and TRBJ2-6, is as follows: GAGVSQTPSNKVTEKGKYVELRCDPISGHTALYWYRQSLGQGPEFLIYFQGTGAADDSGLPNDRFFAVRPEGSVSTLKIQRTERGDSAVYLCASSLGQGAGGANVLTFGAGSRLTVL.